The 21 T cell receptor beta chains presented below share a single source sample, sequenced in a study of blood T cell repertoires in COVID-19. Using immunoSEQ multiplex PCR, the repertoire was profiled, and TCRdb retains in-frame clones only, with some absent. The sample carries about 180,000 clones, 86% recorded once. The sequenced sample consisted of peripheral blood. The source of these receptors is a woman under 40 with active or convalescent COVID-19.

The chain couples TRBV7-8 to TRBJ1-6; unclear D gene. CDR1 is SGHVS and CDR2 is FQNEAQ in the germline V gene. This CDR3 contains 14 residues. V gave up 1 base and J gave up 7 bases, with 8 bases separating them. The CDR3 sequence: CASSLGVTNSPLHF. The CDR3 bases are TGTGCCAGCAGCTTAGGAGTTACCAATTCACCCCTCCACTTT.

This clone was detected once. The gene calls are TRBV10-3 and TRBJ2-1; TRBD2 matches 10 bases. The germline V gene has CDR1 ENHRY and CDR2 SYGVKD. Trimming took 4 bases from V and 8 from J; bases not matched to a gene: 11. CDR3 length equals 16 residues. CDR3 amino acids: CAISAAASGSFDEQFF. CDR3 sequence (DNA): TGTGCCATCAGTGCCGCGGCTAGCGGGAGTTTCGATGAGCAGTTCTTC.

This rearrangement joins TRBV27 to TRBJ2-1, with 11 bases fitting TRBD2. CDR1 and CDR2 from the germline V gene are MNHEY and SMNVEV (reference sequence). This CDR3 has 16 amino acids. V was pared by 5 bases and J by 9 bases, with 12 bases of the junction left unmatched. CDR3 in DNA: TGTGCCAGCAGTCCCTCGGTAGCGGGGGGGCTAAGTGAGCAGTTCTTC. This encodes CASSPSVAGGLSEQFF.

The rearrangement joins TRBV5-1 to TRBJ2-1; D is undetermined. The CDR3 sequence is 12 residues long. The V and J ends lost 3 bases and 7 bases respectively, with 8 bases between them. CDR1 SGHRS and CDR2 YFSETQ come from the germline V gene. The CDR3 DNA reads TGCGCCAGCAGCTCCCCTAGAAATGAGCAGTTCTTC. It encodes CASSSPRNEQFF.

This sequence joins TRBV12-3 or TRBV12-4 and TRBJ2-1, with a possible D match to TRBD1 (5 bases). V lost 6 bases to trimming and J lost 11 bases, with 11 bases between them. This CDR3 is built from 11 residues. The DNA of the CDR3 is TGTGCCAGCAGCCAGACAGCCAAGCAGTTCTTC. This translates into CASSQTAKQFF.

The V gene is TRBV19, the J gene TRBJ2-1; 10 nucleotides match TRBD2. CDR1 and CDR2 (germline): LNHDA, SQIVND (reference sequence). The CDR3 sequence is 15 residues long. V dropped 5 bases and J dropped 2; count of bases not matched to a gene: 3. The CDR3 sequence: CASSLAGGTYNEQFF. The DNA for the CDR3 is TGTGCCAGTAGTTTAGCGGGAGGAACCTACAATGAGCAGTTCTTC.

CDR3 sequence reads: CASSLAGVSNQPQHF. CDR3 nucleotide sequence: TGCGCCAGCAGCTTGGCAGGGGTGAGCAATCAGCCCCAGCATTTT. V and J are TRBV5-1 and TRBJ1-5, with D possibly TRBD1 on 6 matching bases. The V gene's germline CDR1 is SGHRS and CDR2 YFSETQ. The CDR3 is 15 amino acids. Trimming stripped 0 bases from V and 1 base from J, with 8 bases between. The whole variable domain, remainder taken from reference TRBV5-1 and TRBJ1-5, is KAGVTQTPRYLIKTRGQQVTLSCSPISGHRSVSWYQQTPGQGLQFLFEYFSETQRNKGNFPGRFSGRQFSNSRSEMNVSTLELGDSALYLCASSLAGVSNQPQHFGDGTRLSIL.

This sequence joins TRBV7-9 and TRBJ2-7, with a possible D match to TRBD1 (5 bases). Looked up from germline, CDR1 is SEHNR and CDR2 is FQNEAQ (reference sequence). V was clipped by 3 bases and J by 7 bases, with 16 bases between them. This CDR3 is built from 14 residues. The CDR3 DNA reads TGTGCCAGCAGCTTTGAGACAGTGAGCGTGGAGCAGTACTTC. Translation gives CASSFETVSVEQYF.

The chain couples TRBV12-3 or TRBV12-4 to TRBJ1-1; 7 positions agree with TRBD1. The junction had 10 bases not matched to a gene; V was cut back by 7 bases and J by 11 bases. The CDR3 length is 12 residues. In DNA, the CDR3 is TGTGCCAGCACCCAGGAGGGGGCAGCGGCTTTCTTT. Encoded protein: CASTQEGAAAFF.

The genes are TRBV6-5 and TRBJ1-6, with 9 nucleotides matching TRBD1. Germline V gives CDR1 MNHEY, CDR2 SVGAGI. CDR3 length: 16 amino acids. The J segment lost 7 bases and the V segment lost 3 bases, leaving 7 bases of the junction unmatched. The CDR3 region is CASSYRGQGNNSPLHF. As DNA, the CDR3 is TGTGCCAGCAGTTATAGGGGACAGGGAAACAATTCACCCCTCCACTTT.

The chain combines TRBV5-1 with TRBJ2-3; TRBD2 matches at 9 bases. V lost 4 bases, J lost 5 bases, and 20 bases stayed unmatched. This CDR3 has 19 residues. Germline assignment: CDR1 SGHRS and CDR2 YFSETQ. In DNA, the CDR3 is TGCGCCAGCAGCCCCACACTGGCTCTAGCGGGAAGGGGGGGAGATACGCAGTATTTT. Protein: CASSPTLALAGRGGDTQYF. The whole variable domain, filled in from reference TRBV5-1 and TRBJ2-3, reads KAGVTQTPRYLIKTRGQQVTLSCSPISGHRSVSWYQQTPGQGLQFLFEYFSETQRNKGNFPGRFSGRQFSNSRSEMNVSTLELGDSALYLCASSPTLALAGRGGDTQYFGPGTRLTVL.

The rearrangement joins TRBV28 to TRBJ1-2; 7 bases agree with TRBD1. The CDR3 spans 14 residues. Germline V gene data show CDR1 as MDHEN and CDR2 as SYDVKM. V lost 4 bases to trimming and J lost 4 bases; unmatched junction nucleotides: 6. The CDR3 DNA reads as TGTGCCAGCAGTTCTCCGGGACAGTCCTATGGCTACACCTTC. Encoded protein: CASSSPGQSYGYTF.

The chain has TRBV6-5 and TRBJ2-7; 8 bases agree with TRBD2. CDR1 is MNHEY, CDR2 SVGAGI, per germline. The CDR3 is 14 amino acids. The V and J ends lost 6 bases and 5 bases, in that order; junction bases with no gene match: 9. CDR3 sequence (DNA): TGTGCCAGCAGACCCCGGGGGGGGCTCGACGAGCAGTACTTC. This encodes CASRPRGGLDEQYF.

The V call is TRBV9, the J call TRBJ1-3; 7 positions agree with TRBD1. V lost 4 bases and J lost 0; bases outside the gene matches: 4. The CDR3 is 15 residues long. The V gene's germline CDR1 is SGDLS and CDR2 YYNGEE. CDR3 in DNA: TGTGCCAGCAGCACGGGACAGACCTCTGGAAACACCATATATTTT. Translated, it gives CASSTGQTSGNTIYF.

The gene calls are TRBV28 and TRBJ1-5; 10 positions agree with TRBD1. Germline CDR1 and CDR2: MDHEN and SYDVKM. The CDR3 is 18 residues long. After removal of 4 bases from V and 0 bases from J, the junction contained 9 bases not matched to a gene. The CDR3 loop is CASSSGTGAKYSNQPQHF. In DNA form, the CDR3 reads TGTGCCAGCAGTTCTGGGACAGGGGCAAAGTATAGCAATCAGCCCCAGCATTTT.

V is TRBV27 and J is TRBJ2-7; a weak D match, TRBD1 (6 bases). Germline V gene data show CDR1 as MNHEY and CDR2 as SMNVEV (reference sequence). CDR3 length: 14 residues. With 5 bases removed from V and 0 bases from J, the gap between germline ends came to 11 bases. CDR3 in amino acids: CASSKGESSYEQYF. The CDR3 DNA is TGTGCCAGCAGTAAGGGGGAGAGCTCCTACGAGCAGTACTTC.

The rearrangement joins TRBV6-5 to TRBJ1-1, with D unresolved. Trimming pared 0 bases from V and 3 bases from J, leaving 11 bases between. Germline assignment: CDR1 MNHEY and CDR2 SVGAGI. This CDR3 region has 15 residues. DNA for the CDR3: TGTGCCAGCAGTTACTCGTCGAATACTTACACTGAAGCTTTCTTT. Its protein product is CASSYSSNTYTEAFF.

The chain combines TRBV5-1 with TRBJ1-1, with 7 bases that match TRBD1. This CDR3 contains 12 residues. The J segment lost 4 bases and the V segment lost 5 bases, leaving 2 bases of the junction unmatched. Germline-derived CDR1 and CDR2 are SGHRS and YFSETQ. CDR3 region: CASSPGGTEAFF. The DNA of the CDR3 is TGCGCCAGCAGTCCAGGGGGCACTGAAGCTTTCTTT.

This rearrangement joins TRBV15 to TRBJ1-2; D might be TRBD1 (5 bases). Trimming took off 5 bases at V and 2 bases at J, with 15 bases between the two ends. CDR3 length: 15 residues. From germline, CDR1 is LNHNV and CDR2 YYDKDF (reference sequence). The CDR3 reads CATSYSPTGNYGYTF. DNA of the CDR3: TGTGCCACCAGCTACTCGCCCACAGGAAACTATGGCTACACCTTC.

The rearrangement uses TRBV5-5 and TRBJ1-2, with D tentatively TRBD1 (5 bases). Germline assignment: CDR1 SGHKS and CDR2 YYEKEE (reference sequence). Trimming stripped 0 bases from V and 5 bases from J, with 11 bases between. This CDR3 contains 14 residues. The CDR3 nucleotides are TGTGCCAGCAGCTTGGGTGTTGGGGGGTATGGCTACACCTTC. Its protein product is CASSLGVGGYGYTF.

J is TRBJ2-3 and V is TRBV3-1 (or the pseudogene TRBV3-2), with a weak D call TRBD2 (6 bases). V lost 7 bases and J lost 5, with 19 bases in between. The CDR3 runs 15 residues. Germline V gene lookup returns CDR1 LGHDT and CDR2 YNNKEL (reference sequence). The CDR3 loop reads CASTLGSGVGDTQYF. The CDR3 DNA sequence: TGTGCCAGCACCCTCGGATCGGGAGTTGGAGATACGCAGTATTTT.